A selection of T cell receptor beta chains follows, all from one sample in a study of human T cells and chemical hapten exposure. MiXCR, run by TCRdb on the RACE reads, gives a single entry per CDR3 protein. The sample has about 120,000 distinct CDR3 sequences; around 15% are singletons. Source: whole blood, taken in connection with sensitization to the hapten diphenylcyclopropenone (DPC). These receptors came from a man between 18 and 29 years old with alopecia areata. Some clones in this sample may be carry-over from other donors' samples. Each CDR3 is given with its conserved first and last residue. Fields, in order: V gene, D gene, clone size, J gene, CDR3 protein, CDR3 DNA. The D gene is left open where the match is weak. Rows give clone size only sometimes, using once, few, many, or a class for an expanded clone.

v_gene: TRBV7-3
d_gene: NA
abundance: few
j_gene: TRBJ2-2
CDR3aa: CASSPTENTGELFF
CDR3nt: TGTGCCAGCAGCCCCACAGAGAACACCGGGGAGCTGTTTTTT

v_gene: TRBV19
d_gene: NA
abundance: NA
j_gene: TRBJ1-2
CDR3aa: CASSITPTSALYGYTF
CDR3nt: TGTGCCAGTAGTATAACCCCAACCTCCGCCCTCTATGGCTACACCTTC

v_gene: TRBV20-1
d_gene: NA
abundance: NA
j_gene: TRBJ1-2
CDR3aa: CSVPKRNGYTF
CDR3nt: TGCAGTGTCCCAAAACGAAATGGCTACACCTTC

v_gene: TRBV29-1
d_gene: TRBD1
abundance: few
j_gene: TRBJ2-1
CDR3aa: CSVGQGADEQFF
CDR3nt: TGCAGCGTGGGACAGGGGGCCGATGAGCAGTTCTTC

v_gene: TRBV4-1
d_gene: TRBD1
abundance: few
j_gene: TRBJ1-1
CDR3aa: CASSHITGVWVNTEAFF
CDR3nt: TGCGCCAGCAGCCACATAACAGGGGTATGGGTGAACACTGAAGCTTTCTTT

v_gene: TRBV7-9
d_gene: TRBD1
abundance: few
j_gene: TRBJ1-1
CDR3aa: CASSLDRVTEAFF
CDR3nt: TGTGCCAGCAGCTTGGACAGGGTCACTGAAGCTTTCTTT

v_gene: TRBV24-1
d_gene: NA
abundance: many
j_gene: TRBJ1-4
CDR3aa: CATSPHRRRNEKLFF
CDR3nt: TGTGCCACCAGCCCCCACAGGAGGAGGAATGAAAAACTGTTTTTT

v_gene: TRBV5-4
d_gene: NA
abundance: many
j_gene: TRBJ2-7
CDR3aa: CASSLGQVTYEQYF
CDR3nt: TGTGCCAGCAGCTTGGGCCAGGTGACCTACGAGCAGTACTTC

v_gene: TRBV6-6
d_gene: NA
abundance: few
j_gene: TRBJ1-2
CDR3aa: CASSRSDRLGYTF
CDR3nt: TGTGCCAGCAGTCGTTCAGACAGGCTCGGCTACACCTTC

v_gene: TRBV5-1
d_gene: NA
abundance: NA
j_gene: TRBJ2-6
CDR3aa: CASSLAGSSGANVLTF
CDR3nt: TGCGCCAGCAGCTTGGCAGGAAGCTCTGGGGCCAACGTCCTGACTTTC

v_gene: TRBV20-1
d_gene: TRBD1
abundance: NA
j_gene: TRBJ1-6
CDR3aa: CSAGTGPSYNSPLHF
CDR3nt: TGCAGTGCCGGGACAGGGCCGTCCTATAATTCACCCCTCCACTTT

v_gene: TRBV18
d_gene: NA
abundance: few
j_gene: TRBJ1-5
CDR3aa: CASSPGVYQPQHF
CDR3nt: TGTGCCAGCTCACCGGGAGTATATCAGCCCCAGCATTTT

v_gene: TRBV7-8
d_gene: TRBD1
abundance: few
j_gene: TRBJ2-2
CDR3aa: CASSFDRGAGELFF
CDR3nt: TGTGCCAGCAGCTTCGACAGGGGTGCCGGGGAGCTGTTTTTT

v_gene: TRBV2
d_gene: NA
abundance: many
j_gene: TRBJ2-1
CDR3aa: CASFVDGYPNEQFF
CDR3nt: TGTGCCAGCTTCGTAGACGGCTACCCCAATGAGCAGTTCTTC

v_gene: TRBV9
d_gene: TRBD1
abundance: NA
j_gene: TRBJ2-6
CDR3aa: CASRSGTGASGANVLTF
CDR3nt: TGTGCCAGCAGATCCGGGACAGGGGCCTCTGGGGCCAACGTCCTGACTTTC

v_gene: TRBV12-3/TRBV12-4
d_gene: TRBD2
abundance: few
j_gene: TRBJ2-1
CDR3aa: CASRGAGGHNEQFF
CDR3nt: TGTGCCAGCAGGGGCGCGGGGGGACACAATGAGCAGTTCTTC

v_gene: TRBV12-3/TRBV12-4
d_gene: NA
abundance: NA
j_gene: TRBJ2-5
CDR3aa: CASSPRQGAGYTQYF
CDR3nt: TGTGCCAGCAGTCCGAGACAGGGCGCGGGATACACCCAGTACTTC

v_gene: TRBV28
d_gene: NA
abundance: few
j_gene: TRBJ1-3
CDR3aa: CASSHKRLSGNTIYF
CDR3nt: TGTGCCAGCAGTCACAAAAGACTTTCTGGAAACACCATATATTTT

v_gene: TRBV27
d_gene: NA
abundance: few
j_gene: TRBJ1-2
CDR3aa: CASSLARSGYGYTF
CDR3nt: TGTGCCAGCAGTTTAGCCAGGAGTGGCTATGGCTACACCTTC

v_gene: TRBV5-4
d_gene: NA
abundance: NA
j_gene: TRBJ2-7
CDR3aa: CASSPGRGNEQYF
CDR3nt: TGTGCCAGCAGCCCGGGTCGGGGTAACGAGCAGTACTTC

v_gene: TRBV4-3
d_gene: NA
abundance: NA
j_gene: TRBJ1-6
CDR3aa: CASSQDRPSYNSPLHF
CDR3nt: TGCGCCAGCAGCCAAGACAGGCCCTCCTATAATTCACCCCTCCACTTT

v_gene: TRBV4-2
d_gene: NA
abundance: many
j_gene: TRBJ2-5
CDR3aa: CASSQDIRGREETQYF
CDR3nt: TGTGCCAGCAGCCAAGATATTCGGGGAAGGGAAGAGACCCAGTACTTC

v_gene: TRBV6-5
d_gene: TRBD1
abundance: NA
j_gene: TRBJ1-2
CDR3aa: CASSLRPQGALNGYTF
CDR3nt: TGTGCCAGCAGCCTACGGCCACAGGGGGCCTTGAATGGCTACACCTTC

v_gene: TRBV11-2
d_gene: NA
abundance: few
j_gene: TRBJ1-4
CDR3aa: CASSRGGRTATNEKLFF
CDR3nt: TGTGCCAGCAGCCGCGGAGGGAGGACCGCAACTAATGAAAAACTGTTTTTT

v_gene: TRBV5-1
d_gene: NA
abundance: NA
j_gene: TRBJ1-4
CDR3aa: CASSFDGASPEKLFF
CDR3nt: TGCGCCAGCAGCTTCGACGGTGCCTCACCTGAAAAACTGTTTTTT